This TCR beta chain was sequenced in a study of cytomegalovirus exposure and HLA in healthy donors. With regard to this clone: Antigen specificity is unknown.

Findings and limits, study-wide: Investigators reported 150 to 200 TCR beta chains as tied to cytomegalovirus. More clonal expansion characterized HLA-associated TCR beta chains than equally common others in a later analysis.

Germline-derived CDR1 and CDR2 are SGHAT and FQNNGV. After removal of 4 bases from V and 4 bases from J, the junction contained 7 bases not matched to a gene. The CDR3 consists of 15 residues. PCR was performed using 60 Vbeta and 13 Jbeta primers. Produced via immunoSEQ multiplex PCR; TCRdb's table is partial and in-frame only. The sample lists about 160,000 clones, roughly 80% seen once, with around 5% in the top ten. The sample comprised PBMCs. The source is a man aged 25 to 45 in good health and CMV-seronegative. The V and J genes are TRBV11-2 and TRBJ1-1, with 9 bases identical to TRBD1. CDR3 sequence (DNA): TGTGCCAGCAGCTCCTACAGGGGGCGCGGCACTGAAGCTTTCTTT. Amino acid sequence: CASSSYRGRGTEAFF.